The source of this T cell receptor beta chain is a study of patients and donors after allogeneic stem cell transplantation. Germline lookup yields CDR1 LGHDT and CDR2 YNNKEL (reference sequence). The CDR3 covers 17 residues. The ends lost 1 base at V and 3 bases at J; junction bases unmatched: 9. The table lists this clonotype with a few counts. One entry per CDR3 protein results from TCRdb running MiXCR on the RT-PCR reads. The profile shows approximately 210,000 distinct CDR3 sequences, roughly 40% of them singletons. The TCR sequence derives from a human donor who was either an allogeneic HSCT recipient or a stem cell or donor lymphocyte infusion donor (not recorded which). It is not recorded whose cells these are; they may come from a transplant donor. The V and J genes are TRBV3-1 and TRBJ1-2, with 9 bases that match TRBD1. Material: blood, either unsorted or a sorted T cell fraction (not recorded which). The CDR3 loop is CASSQGLPGTGYYGYTF. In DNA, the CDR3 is TGTGCCAGCAGCCAAGGTCTCCCGGGGACAGGGTACTATGGCTACACCTTC.